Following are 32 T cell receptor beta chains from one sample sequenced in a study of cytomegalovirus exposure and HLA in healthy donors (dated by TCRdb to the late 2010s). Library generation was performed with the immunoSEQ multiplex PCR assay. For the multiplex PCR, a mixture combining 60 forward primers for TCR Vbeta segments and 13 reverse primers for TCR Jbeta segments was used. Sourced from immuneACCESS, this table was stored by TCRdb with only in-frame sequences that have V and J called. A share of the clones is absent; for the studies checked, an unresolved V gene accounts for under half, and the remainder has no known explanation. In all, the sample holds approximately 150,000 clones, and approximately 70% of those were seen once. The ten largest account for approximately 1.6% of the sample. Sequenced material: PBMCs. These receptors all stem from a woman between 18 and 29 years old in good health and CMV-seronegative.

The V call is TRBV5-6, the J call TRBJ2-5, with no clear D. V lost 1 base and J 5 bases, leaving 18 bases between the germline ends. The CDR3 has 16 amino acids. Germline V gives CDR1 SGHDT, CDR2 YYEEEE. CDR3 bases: TGTGCCAGCAGCTTGCTCCGGCATGAACTCGGGGAGACCCAGTACTTC. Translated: CASSLLRHELGETQYF.

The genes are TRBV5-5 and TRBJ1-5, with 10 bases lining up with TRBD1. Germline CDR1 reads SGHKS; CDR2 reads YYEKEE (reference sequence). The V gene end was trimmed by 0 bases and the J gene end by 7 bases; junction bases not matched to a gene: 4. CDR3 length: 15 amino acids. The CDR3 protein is CASSLGPGQGQPQHF. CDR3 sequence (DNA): TGTGCCAGCAGCTTGGGACCGGGACAGGGGCAGCCCCAGCATTTT.

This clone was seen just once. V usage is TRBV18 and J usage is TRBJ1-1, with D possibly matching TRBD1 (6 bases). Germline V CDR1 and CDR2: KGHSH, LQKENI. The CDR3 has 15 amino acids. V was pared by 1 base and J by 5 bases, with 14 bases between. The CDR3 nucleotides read TGTGCCAGCTCACCACTTTCAGGGGAGGGGACTGAAGCTTTCTTT. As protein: CASSPLSGEGTEAFF.

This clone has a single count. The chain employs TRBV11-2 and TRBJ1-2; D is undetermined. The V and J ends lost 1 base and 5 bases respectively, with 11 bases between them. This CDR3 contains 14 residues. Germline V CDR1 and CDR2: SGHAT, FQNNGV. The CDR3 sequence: CASSLGNREYGYTF. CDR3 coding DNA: TGTGCCAGCAGCTTAGGGAATCGGGAGTATGGCTACACCTTC.

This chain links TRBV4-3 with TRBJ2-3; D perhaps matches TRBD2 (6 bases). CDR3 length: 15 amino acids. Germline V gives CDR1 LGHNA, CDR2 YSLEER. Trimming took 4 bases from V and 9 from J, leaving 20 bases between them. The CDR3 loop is CASSPRGVGGETQYF. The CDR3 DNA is TGCGCCAGCAGCCCCCGTGGGGTGGGAGGTGAGACGCAGTATTTT.

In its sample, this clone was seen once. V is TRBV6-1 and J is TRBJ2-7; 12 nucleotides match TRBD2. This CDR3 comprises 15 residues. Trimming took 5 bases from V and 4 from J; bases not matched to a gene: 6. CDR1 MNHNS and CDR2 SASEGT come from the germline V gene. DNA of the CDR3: TGTGCCAGCAGTCCCCTAGCGGGAGGGAGTTACGAGCAGTACGTC. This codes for CASSPLAGGSYEQYV.

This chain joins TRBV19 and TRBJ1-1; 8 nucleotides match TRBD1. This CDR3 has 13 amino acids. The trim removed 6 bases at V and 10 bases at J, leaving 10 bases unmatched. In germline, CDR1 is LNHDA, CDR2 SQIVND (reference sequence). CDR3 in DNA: TGTGCCAGTAGACTGGACAGGGAGTTTGGAGCTTTCTTT. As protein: CASRLDREFGAFF.

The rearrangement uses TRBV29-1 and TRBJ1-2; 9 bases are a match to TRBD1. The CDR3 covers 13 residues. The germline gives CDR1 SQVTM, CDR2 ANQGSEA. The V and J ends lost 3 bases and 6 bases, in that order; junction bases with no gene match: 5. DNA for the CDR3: TGCAGCGTTGACAGGGACAGGGCTGATGGCTACACCTTC. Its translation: CSVDRDRADGYTF.

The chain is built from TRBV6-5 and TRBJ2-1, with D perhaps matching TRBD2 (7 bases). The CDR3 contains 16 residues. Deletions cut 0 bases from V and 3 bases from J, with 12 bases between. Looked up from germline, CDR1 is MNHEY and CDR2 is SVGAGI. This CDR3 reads CASSYSGGGRYNEQFF. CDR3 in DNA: TGTGCCAGCAGTTACTCGGGGGGGGGCCGCTACAATGAGCAGTTCTTC.

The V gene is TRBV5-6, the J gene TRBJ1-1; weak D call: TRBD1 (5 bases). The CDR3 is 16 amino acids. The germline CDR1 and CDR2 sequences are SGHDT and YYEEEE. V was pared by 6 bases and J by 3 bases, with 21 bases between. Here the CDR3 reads CASTRVGRNYHTEAFF. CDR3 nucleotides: TGTGCCAGCACCAGGGTTGGGCGGAACTATCACACTGAAGCTTTCTTT. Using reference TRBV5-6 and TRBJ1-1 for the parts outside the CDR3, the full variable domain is DAGVTQSPTHLIKTRGQQVTLRCSPKSGHDTVSWYQQALGQGPQFIFQYYEEEERQRGNFPDRFSGHQFPNYSSELNVNALLLGDSALYLCASTRVGRNYHTEAFFGQGTRLTVV.

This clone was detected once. The chain's CDR3 is CASSSRSGSNTGELFF. The DNA of the CDR3 is TGTGCCAGCAGCTCTCGTAGCGGGAGTAACACCGGGGAGCTGTTTTTT. V usage is TRBV5-4 and J usage is TRBJ2-2, with TRBD2 matching over 9 bases. Germline assignment: CDR1 SGHNT and CDR2 YYREEE (reference sequence). The CDR3 covers 16 residues. The V gene end was trimmed by 3 bases and the J gene end by 2 bases; junction bases not matched to a gene: 5.

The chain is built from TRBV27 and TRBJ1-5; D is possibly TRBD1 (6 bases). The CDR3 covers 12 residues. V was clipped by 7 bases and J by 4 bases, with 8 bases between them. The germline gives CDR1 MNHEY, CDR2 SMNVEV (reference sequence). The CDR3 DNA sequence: TGTGCCAGCAAGCAGGGGAATCAGCCCCAGCATTTT. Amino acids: CASKQGNQPQHF.

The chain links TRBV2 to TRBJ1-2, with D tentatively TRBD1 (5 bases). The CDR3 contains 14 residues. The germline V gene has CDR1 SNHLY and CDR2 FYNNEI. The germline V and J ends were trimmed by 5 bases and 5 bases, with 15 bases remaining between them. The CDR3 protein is CASSSQGRDYGYTF. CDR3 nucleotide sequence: TGTGCCAGCAGTTCCCAGGGAAGGGATTATGGCTACACCTTC.

The CDR3, as DNA: TGTGCCAGCAGCCCACGCCGGGCCCCGGAGGGAAAACTGTTTTTT. The encoded protein is CASSPRRAPEGKLFF. The J gene is TRBJ1-4, the V gene TRBV7-2; D not certain. CDR1 and CDR2 (germline): SGHTA, FQGNSA. The CDR3 extends over 15 amino acids. With 5 bases removed from V and 10 bases from J, the gap between germline ends came to 20 bases.

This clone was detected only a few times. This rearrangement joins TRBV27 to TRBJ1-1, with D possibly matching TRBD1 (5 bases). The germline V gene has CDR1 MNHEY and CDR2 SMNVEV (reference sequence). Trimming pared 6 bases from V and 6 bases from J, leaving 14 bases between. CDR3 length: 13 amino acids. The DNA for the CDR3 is TGTGCCAGCAGGCAGAGCGAACAGGCTGAAGCTTTCTTT. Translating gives CASRQSEQAEAFF.

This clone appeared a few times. CDR3 sequence: CASSLWGGGPAGELFF. The CDR3 region has the DNA TGCGCCAGCAGCTTGTGGGGCGGGGGGCCCGCCGGGGAGCTGTTTTTT. The J gene is TRBJ2-2, the V gene TRBV5-1, with 8 bases identical to TRBD2. J lost 6 bases, V lost 1 base, and 8 bases had no gene match. Per germline, CDR1 SGHRS and CDR2 YFSETQ. This CDR3 region has 16 residues.

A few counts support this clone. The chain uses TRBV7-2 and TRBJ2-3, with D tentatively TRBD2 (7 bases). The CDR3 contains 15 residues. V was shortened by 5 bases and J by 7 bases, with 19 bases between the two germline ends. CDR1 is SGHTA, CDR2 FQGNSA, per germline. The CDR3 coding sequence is TGTGCCAGCAGCATGGGGGGGCCCTCTTCTCATACGCAGTATTTT. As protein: CASSMGGPSSHTQYF.

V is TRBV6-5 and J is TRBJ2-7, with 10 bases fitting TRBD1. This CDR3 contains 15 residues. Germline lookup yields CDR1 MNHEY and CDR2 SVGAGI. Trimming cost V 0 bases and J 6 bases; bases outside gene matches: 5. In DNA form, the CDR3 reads TGTGCCAGCAGTTACTCGAGGACAGGGGGTAGCGAGCAGTACGTC. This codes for CASSYSRTGGSEQYV.

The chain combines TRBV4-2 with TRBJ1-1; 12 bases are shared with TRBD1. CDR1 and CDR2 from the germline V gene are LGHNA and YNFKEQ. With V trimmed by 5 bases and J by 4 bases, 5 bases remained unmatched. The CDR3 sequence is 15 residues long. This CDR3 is CASSSRDRGLTEAFF. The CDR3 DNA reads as TGTGCCAGCAGCTCAAGGGACAGGGGGCTCACTGAAGCTTTCTTT.

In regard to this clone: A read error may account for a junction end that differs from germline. The CDR3 here is CSSSLGAGGTDTQYF. The CDR3 bases are TGTTCCAGCAGCTTAGGGGCAGGGGGCACAGATACGCAGTATTTT. The chain recombines TRBV7-9 with TRBJ2-3; D possibly corresponds to TRBD1 (6 bases). The CDR3 covers 15 residues. The germline gives CDR1 SEHNR, CDR2 FQNEAQ (reference sequence).

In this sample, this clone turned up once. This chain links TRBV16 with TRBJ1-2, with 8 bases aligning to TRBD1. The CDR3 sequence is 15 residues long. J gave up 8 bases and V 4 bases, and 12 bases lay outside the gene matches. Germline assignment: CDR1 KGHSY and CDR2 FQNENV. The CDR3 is CASSPFRQGAAGYTF. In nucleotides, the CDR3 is TGTGCCAGCAGCCCCTTCAGGCAGGGGGCGGCGGGCTACACCTTC. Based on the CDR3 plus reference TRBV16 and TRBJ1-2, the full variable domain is GEEVAQTPKHLVRGEGQKAKLYCAPIKGHSYVFWYQQVLKNEFKFLISFQNENVFDETGMPKERFSAKCLPNSPCSLEIQATKLEDSAVYFCASSPFRQGAAGYTFGSGTRLTVV.

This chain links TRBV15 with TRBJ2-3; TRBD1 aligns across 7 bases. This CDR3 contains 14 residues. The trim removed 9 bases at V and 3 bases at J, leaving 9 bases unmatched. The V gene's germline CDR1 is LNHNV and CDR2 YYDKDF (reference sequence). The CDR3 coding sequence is TGTGCCACAAAACAGGGGATGGATACAGATACGCAGTATTTT. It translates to CATKQGMDTDTQYF.

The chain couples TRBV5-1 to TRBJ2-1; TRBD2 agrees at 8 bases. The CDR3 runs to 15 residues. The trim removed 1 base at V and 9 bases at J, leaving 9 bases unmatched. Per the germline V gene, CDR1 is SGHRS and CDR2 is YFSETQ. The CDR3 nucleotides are TGCGCCAGCAGCTTGAGCAGCGGGAGACCCGGTGAGCAGTTCTTC. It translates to CASSLSSGRPGEQFF.

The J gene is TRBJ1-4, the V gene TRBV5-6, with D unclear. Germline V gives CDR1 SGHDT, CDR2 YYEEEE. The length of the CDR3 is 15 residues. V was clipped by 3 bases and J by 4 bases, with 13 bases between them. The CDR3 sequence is CASSSRGTDNEKLFF. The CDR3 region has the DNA TGTGCCAGCAGCTCACGAGGCACCGATAATGAAAAACTGTTTTTT.

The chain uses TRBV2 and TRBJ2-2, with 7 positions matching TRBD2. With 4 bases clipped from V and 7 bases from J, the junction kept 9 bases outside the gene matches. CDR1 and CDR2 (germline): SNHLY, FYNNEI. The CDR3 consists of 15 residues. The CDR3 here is CASSGGPPGGGELFF. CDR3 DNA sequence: TGTGCCAGCAGTGGGGGACCCCCGGGGGGCGGGGAGCTGTTTTTT.

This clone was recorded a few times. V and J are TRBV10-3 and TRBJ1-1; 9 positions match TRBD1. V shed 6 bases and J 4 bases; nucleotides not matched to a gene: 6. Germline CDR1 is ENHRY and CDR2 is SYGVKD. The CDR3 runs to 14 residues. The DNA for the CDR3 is TGTGCCATCAGCCAACAGGGGGCTACCACTGAAGCTTTCTTT. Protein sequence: CAISQQGATTEAFF.

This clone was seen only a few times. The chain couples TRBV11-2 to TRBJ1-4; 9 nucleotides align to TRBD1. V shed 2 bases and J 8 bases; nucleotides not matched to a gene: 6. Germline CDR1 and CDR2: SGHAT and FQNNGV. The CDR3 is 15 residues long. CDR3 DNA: TGTGCCAGCAGCTTATATACAGGGGGCGAGGAAAAACTGTTTTTT. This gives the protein CASSLYTGGEEKLFF.

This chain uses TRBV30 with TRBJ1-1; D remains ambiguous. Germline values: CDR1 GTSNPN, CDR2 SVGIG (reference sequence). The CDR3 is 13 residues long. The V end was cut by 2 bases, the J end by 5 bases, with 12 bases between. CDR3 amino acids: CAWSFEEITEAFF. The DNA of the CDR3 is TGTGCCTGGAGTTTTGAAGAGATTACTGAAGCTTTCTTT.

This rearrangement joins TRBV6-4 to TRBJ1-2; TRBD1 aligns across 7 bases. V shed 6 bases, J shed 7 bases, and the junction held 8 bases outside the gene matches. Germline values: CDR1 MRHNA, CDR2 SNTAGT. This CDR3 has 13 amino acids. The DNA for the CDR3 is TGTGCCAGCAGCGGACAGGAGGGAGGTGGCTACACCTTC. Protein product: CASSGQEGGGYTF.

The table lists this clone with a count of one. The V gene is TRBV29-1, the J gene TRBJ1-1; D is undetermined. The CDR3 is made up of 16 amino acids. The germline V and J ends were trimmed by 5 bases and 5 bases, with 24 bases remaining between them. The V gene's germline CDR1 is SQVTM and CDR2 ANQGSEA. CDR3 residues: CSVSPVPRGKDTEAFF. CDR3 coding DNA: TGCAGCGTTTCCCCCGTTCCCAGAGGGAAGGATACTGAAGCTTTCTTT.

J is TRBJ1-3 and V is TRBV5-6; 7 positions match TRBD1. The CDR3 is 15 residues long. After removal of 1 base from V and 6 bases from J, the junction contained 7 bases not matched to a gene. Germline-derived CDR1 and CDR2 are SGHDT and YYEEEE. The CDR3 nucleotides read TGTGCCAGCAGCTTGTCTGGGACAGTTTTAAACACCATATATTTT. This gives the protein CASSLSGTVLNTIYF.

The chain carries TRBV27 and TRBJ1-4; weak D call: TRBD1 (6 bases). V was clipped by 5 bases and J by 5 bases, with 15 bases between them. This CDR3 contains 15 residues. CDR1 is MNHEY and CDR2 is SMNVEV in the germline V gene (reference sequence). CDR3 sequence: CASSPPGRGNEKLFF. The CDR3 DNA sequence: TGTGCCAGCAGTCCGCCGGGCAGGGGCAATGAAAAACTGTTTTTT.